This T cell receptor beta chain was retrieved from a study of T cell repertoires in cytomegalovirus infection. Study overall: Public TCR beta signatures provided an indication of both CMV infection and a matching HLA type.

MiXCR, applied by TCRdb to the reads, yields one record per CDR3 protein. The sample has approximately 500,000 distinct CDR3 sequences, approximately 15% seen once. Per germline, CDR1 MGHDK and CDR2 SYGVNS. V lost 1 base to trimming and J lost 6 bases, with 9 bases between them. CDR3 size: 14 residues. This clonotype was counted ten times or more. Its antigen is unidentified. Whole-study findings and limits: Public TCR beta family frequency separated CMV-and-HLA carriers, including in an independent cohort. Predominance within the ex vivo response was attributable to HLA-C-restricted CMV-specific TCR beta clonotypes.

The receptor was isolated from a human donor in good health (CMV status not recorded). Some clones in this sample may be carry-over from other donors' samples. This chain links TRBV25-1 with TRBJ1-4; D not resolved. Sequencing input: CD8+ T cells from PBMCs. The CDR3 DNA follows: TGTGCCAGCAGTGAATCATGGAAGGATGAAAAACTGTTTTTT. Protein sequence: CASSESWKDEKLFF.